The 13 T cell receptor beta chains given below trace back to one sample, sequenced in a study of early T cells in non-severe SARS-CoV-2 infection. TCRdb re-analysed the 5' RACE reads in MiXCR, keeping a single row per CDR3 protein. The table lists some 28,000 distinct CDR3 sequences, 5.6% of them singletons. The sample comprised whole blood. The receptors shown here come from an adult who was a healthcare worker with PCR-confirmed SARS-CoV-2 infection or an uninfected control (not recorded which).

Written as DNA, the CDR3 is TGTGCCAGCAGTATCATAGAGGGAAGGGAGCTGTTTTTT. Translating it yields CASSIIEGRELFF. This sequence joins TRBV6-5 and TRBJ2-2; D perhaps matches TRBD2 (5 bases). Germline CDR1 MNHEY, CDR2 SVGAGI. This CDR3 has 13 amino acids. V lost 5 bases, J lost 9 bases, and 13 bases lay in between.

This clonotype was recorded many times. J is TRBJ2-1 and V is TRBV7-6; D not certain. Germline V gives CDR1 SGHVS, CDR2 FNYEAQ. The CDR3 runs to 14 residues. Between the trimmed V and J ends, which lost 0 bases and 4 bases, there was a span of 7 bases. For the CDR3, the DNA is TGTGCCAGCAGCTTAGCGCAACGGTACAATGAGCAGTTCTTC. Protein: CASSLAQRYNEQFF.

The chain recombines TRBV6-2 or TRBV6-3 with TRBJ1-2; 7 nucleotides match TRBD1. Germline lookup yields CDR1 MNHEY and CDR2 SVGEGT. With 4 bases clipped from V and 2 bases from J, the junction kept 7 bases outside the gene matches. This CDR3 contains 15 residues. For the CDR3, the DNA is TGTGCCAGCAGTTCCCCGACAGGGACAAACTATGGCTACACCTTC. This translates into CASSSPTGTNYGYTF.

A few counts support this clonotype. The chain employs TRBV7-9 and TRBJ2-1; the match to TRBD2 covers 10 bases. The CDR3 runs to 14 residues. Germline-derived CDR1 and CDR2 are SEHNR and FQNEAQ (reference sequence). V was pared by 7 bases and J by 8 bases, with 8 bases of the junction left unmatched. Written as DNA, the CDR3 is TGTGCCAGCACTAGCGGGAGAATCCTCGATGAGCAGTTCTTC. Translated: CASTSGRILDEQFF.

This clonotype rates as medium-sized (0.01 to 0.1%). The gene calls are TRBV24-1 and TRBJ2-1, with 7 bases aligning to TRBD2. J was trimmed by 7 bases and V by 3 bases; bases with no gene match: 11. This CDR3 contains 16 residues. Germline V gene sequence: CDR1 KGHDR, CDR2 SFDVKD. CDR3 in amino acids: CATSDTRGRGGNEQFF. CDR3 nucleotides: TGTGCCACCAGTGATACCCGAGGGAGGGGAGGGAATGAGCAGTTCTTC.

There are many counts of this clonotype. The chain carries TRBV7-2 and TRBJ2-2, with D uncertain. Germline V gene lookup returns CDR1 SGHTA and CDR2 FQGNSA. This CDR3 has 14 amino acids. The ends were cut back, 2 bases at V and 4 bases at J, with 8 bases in the middle. The CDR3 DNA reads TGTGCCAGCAGCTTATCCGGGTCCACCGGGGAGCTGTTTTTT. It encodes CASSLSGSTGELFF.

In its sample, this clonotype was seen many times. The V gene is TRBV19, the J gene TRBJ2-7, with no clear D. The length of the CDR3 is 14 residues. Trimming left V 5 bases short and J 2 bases short, with 13 bases between. In germline, CDR1 is LNHDA, CDR2 SQIVND (reference sequence). The CDR3 DNA follows: TGTGCCAGTAGTGTTAACTTGGAAACCTACGAGCAGTACTTC. It translates to CASSVNLETYEQYF.

Comments on this clonotype: This may come from a read error, since a much larger clone is one base off. The rearrangement links TRBV7-6 to TRBJ1-1, with 7 bases aligning to TRBD1. The CDR3 is made up of 17 amino acids. Germline V gives CDR1 SGHVS, CDR2 FNYEAQ. CDR3 amino acids: CVSSFDREKGENTEAFF. The CDR3 nucleotides are TGTGTCAGCAGCTTTGACAGGGAAAAAGGAGAGAACACTGAAGCTTTCTTT.

This clonotype came up many times. The V gene is TRBV11-2, the J gene TRBJ2-7; 8 nucleotides line up with TRBD1. The germline V gene encodes CDR1 SGHAT and CDR2 FQNNGV. Germline trimming cut 4 bases from V and 7 bases from J; bases unmatched to any gene: 12. The CDR3 runs 15 residues. The DNA of the CDR3 is TGTGCCAGCAGCTACACTCGGACAGGGATTGGGGAGCAGTACTTC. Protein sequence: CASSYTRTGIGEQYF.

This clonotype was picked up many times. The chain is built from TRBV7-9 and TRBJ2-5, with a tentative D call TRBD2 (5 bases). This CDR3 region has 15 residues. The V end lost 0 bases, the J end lost 7 bases, and 15 bases lay between the germline ends. The germline gives CDR1 SEHNR, CDR2 FQNEAQ (reference sequence). In DNA, the CDR3 is TGTGCCAGCAGCTTAGCGCTAGCCTCTGGTTGGACCCAGTACTTC. Amino acids: CASSLALASGWTQYF.

In its sample, this clonotype was seen many times. The CDR3 DNA is TGTGCCAGCAGTTTATCGAACAGCATACTTGATGCTAACACTGAAGCTTTCTTT. Translated: CASSLSNSILDANTEAFF. The V and J genes are TRBV6-5 and TRBJ1-1; D is unclear. The V end lost 4 bases, the J end lost 2 bases, and 23 bases lay between the germline ends. CDR1 and CDR2 from the germline V gene are MNHEY and SVGAGI. This CDR3 contains 18 residues.

Ten or more counts support this clonotype. This chain uses TRBV30 with TRBJ2-3, with D perhaps being TRBD1 or TRBD2 (5 bases each). Trimming cost V 3 bases and J 1 base, with 14 bases left between them. CDR3 length: 15 amino acids. The germline gives CDR1 GTSNPN, CDR2 SVGIG (reference sequence). As DNA, the CDR3 is TGTGCCTGGAGCCCGTGGGACGCGGGCACAGATACGCAGTATTTT. This sequence encodes CAWSPWDAGTDTQYF.

The chain is built from TRBV6-5 and TRBJ2-1, with no clear D. The V and J ends lost 2 bases and 3 bases respectively, with 8 bases between them. Germline CDR1 is MNHEY and CDR2 is SVGAGI. The CDR3 covers 14 residues. The CDR3 DNA is TGTGCCAGCAGTTACAGTGGGAACTACAATGAGCAGTTCTTC. It encodes CASSYSGNYNEQFF.